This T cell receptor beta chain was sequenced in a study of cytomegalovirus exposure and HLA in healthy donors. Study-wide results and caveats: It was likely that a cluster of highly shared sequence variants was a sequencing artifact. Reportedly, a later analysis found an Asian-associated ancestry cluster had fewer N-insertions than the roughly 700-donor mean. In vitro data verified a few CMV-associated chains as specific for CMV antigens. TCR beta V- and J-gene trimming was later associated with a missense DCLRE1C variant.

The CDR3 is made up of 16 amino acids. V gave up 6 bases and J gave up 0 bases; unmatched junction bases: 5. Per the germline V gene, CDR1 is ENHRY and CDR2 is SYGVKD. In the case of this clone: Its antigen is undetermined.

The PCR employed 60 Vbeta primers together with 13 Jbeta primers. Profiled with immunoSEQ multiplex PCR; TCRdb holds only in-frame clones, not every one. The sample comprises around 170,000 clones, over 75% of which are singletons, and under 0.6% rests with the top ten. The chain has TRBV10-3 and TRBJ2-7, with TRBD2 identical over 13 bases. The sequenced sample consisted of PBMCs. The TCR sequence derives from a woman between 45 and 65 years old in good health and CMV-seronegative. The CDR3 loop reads CAIRGLAGENSYEQYF. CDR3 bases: TGTGCCATCAGAGGACTAGCGGGAGAGAACTCCTACGAGCAGTACTTC.